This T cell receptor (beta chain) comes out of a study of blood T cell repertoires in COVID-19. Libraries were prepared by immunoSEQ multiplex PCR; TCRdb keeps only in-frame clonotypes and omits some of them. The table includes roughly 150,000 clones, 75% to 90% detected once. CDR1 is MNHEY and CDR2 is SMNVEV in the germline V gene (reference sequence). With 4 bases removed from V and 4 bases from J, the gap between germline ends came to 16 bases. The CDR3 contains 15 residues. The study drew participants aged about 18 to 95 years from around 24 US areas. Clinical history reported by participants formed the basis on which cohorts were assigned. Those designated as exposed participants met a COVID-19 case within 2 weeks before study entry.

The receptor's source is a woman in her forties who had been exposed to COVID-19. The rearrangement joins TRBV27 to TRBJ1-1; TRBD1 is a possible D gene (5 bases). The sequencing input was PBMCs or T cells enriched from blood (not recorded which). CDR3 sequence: CASSYRWGGITEAFF. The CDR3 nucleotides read TGTGCCAGCAGTTACCGTTGGGGGGGTATCACTGAAGCTTTCTTT.